This T cell receptor beta chain stems from a study of blood T cells in healthy people across ages. As to this clonotype: Its antigen is still unknown.

V dropped 5 bases and J dropped 8 bases, with 11 bases sitting between them. The CDR3 runs to 12 residues. Findings and limits, study-wide: With naive T cell percentage, TCR beta diversity showed a strong correlation. Expanded clonotype changes were possibly confounded by unknown donor CMV status.

Primers used in a second PCR of about 7 to 11 cycles were a sample-barcoded 5' primer and a J-beta primer mix. TCRdb processed the 5' RACE reads anew with MiXCR; each CDR3 protein has one entry. Of about 1.5 million distinct CDR3 sequences in the sample, about 42% were seen once. The clonotype originates from a woman younger than 30 in good health. Sequenced sample: blood. The V and J genes are TRBV12-3 or TRBV12-4 and TRBJ2-3; D perhaps matches TRBD2 (6 bases). The CDR3: CASSVTSRTQYF. The CDR3 DNA reads as TGTGCCAGCAGTGTAACTAGCCGTACGCAGTATTTT.